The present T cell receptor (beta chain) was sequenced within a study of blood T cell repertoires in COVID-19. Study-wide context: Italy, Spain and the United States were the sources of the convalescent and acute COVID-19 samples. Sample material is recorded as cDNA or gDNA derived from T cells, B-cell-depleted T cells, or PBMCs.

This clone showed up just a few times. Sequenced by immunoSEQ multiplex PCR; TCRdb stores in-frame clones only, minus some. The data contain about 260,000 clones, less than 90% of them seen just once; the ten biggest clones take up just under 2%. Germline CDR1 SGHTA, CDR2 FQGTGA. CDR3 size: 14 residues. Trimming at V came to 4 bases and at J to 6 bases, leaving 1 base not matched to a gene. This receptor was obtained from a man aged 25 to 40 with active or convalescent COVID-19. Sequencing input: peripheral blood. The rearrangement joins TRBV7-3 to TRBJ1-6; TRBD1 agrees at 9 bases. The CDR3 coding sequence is TGTGCCAGCAGCTCGACAGGGGGTAATTCACCCCTCCACTTT. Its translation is CASSSTGGNSPLHF.